This T cell receptor beta chain is drawn from a study of CD8 T cells in Susac syndrome. With random hexamers, about 0.45 to 1 ug RNA was reverse transcribed. The authors amplified TCR beta CDR3 across 54 Vbeta and 13 Jbeta using immunoSEQ multiplex PCR. TCRdb fed the immunoSEQ multiplex PCR reads into MiXCR, producing one record per CDR3 protein. The table includes about 250,000 distinct CDR3 sequences, 90% to 95% detected once. The CDR3 runs 17 residues. The V and J ends lost 0 bases and 0 bases respectively, with 14 bases between them. CDR1 LGHDT and CDR2 YNNKEL come from the germline V gene (reference sequence). Sequencing of TCR beta, carried out with a high-throughput approach, was applied to CD8+ and CD4+ T cells from the blood. It was treatment-naive patients with stable or active relapsing-remitting disease who made up the multiple sclerosis controls. While CD8+ and CD4+ T cells were isolated negatively, TEMRA cells were enriched by FACS.

The sequenced sample consisted of CD4+ T cells from PBMCs. This receptor was taken from a human donor with multiple sclerosis. The chain couples TRBV3-1 to TRBJ2-5; D gene ambiguous. The CDR3 nucleotides read TGTGCCAGCAGCCAAGAAAGGAGTGTATTGTACCAAGAGACCCAGTACTTC. It codes for CASSQERSVLYQETQYF.